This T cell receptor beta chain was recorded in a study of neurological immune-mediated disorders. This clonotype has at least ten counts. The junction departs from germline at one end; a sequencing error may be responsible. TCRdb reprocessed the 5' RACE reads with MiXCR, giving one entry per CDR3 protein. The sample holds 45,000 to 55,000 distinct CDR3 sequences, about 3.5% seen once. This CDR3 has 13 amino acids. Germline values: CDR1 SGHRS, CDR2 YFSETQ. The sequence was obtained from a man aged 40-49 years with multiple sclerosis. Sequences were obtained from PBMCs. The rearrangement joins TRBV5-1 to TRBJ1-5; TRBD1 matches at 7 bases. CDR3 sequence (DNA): TGCGCCAGCAGCGCAGGGGGGGATCAGCCCCAGAATTTT. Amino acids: CASSAGGDQPQNF.